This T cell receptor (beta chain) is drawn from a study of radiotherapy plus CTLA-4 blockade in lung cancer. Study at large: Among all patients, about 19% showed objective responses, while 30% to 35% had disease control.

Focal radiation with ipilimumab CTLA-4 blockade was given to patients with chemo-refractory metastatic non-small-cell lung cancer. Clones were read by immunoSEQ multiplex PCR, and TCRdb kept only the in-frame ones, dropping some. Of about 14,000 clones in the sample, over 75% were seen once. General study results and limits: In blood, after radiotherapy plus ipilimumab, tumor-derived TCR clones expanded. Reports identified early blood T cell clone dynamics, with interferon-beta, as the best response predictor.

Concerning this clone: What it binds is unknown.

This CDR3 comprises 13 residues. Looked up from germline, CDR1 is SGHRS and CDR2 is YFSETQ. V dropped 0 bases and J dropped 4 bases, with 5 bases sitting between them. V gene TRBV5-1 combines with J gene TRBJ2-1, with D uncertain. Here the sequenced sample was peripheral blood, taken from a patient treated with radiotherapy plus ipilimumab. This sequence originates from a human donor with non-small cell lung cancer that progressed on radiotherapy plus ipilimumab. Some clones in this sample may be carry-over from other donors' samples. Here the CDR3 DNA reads TGCGCCAGCAGCTTGGTCCGGTACAATGAGCAGTTCTTC. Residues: CASSLVRYNEQFF.